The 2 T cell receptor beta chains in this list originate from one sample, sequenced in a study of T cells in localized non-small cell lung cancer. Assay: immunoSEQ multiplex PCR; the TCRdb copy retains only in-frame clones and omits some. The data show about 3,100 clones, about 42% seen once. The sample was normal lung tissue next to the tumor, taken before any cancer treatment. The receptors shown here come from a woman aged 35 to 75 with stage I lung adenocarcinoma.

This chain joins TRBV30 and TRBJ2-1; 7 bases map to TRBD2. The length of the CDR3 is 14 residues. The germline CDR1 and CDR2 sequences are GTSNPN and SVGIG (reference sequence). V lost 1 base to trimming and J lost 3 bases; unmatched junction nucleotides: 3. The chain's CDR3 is CAWSELADYNEQFF. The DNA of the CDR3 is TGTGCCTGGAGTGAGCTAGCGGACTACAATGAGCAGTTCTTC.

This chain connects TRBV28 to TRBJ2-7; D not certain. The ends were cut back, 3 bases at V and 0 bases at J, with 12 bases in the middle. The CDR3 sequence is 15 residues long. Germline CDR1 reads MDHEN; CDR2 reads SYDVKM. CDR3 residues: CASSLPGLTSYEQYF. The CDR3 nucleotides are TGTGCCAGCAGTTTGCCCGGGTTGACCTCCTACGAGCAGTACTTC.